Listed below are T cell receptor beta chains from one sample, sequenced in a study of OX40 agonist ivuxolimab in advanced cancers. The method was immunoSEQ multiplex PCR; TCRdb's version includes in-frame clones alone and lacks a portion of them. The profile shows some 44,000 clones, 80% of them singletons. Sequencing used CD4+ or CD8+ T cells sorted from blood, obtained in a trial of the OX40 agonist ivuxolimab. These receptors were obtained from an adult with an advanced solid tumor such as melanoma, head and neck, liver or kidney cancer. Both conserved end residues are part of each CDR3. The D gene is left open where the match is weak. Clone size appears in some rows only: once, few, many, or a class for an expanded clone.

TGTGCCAGCAGCCCACGACCTGCTGTGGGGACTGAAGCTTTCTTT	CASSPRPAVGTEAFF	.	TRBJ1-1	TRBV5-6	.
TGCGCCAGCAGCCAAGATGCGGAGGCTGTCTATGGCTACACCTTC	CASSQDAEAVYGYTF	.	TRBJ1-2	TRBV4-1	.
TGTGCCAGCAGTTTAATTTCACAGGGACTAGCGGGGAAAGGGGAGCAGTACTTC	CASSLISQGLAGKGEQYF	TRBD2	TRBJ2-7	TRBV28	.
TGTGCCAGTAGGGGGGGGACGCACACTGAAGCTTTCTTT	CASRGGTHTEAFF	.	TRBJ1-1	TRBV19	once
TGTGCCAGCTCACCACAGGGGGGCTCCGGGGAGCTGTTTTTT	CASSPQGGSGELFF	.	TRBJ2-2	TRBV18	.
TGTGCCAGCAGCCTGGGGACTAGCGGGAGCTTGAATGAGCAGTTCTTC	CASSLGTSGSLNEQFF	TRBD2	TRBJ2-1	TRBV5-4	.
TGTGCCAGCAGCTCCTCCCTTTTAGCGGGAGGTATAGGTGAGCAGTTCTTC	CASSSSLLAGGIGEQFF	TRBD2	TRBJ2-1	TRBV9	.
TGTGCCAGCAGCTTACCGGGAAGCACTGAAGCTTTCTTT	CASSLPGSTEAFF	.	TRBJ1-1	TRBV11-2	.
TGTGCCAGTAGTAGAGCGGGAGGGCTTGAGCAGTACTTC	CASSRAGGLEQYF	TRBD2	TRBJ2-7	TRBV19	.
TGCGCCAGCAGCACCGGGAGGGCCCGGGACACTGAAGCTTTCTTT	CASSTGRARDTEAFF	.	TRBJ1-1	TRBV5-1	.
TGTGCCAGCAGGGCAGGGAACCTCTATGGCTACACCTTC	CASRAGNLYGYTF	.	TRBJ1-2	TRBV28	.
TGTGCCAGCAGTTTTTTACTAGCGGATTCCAATGAGCAGTTCTTC	CASSFLLADSNEQFF	TRBD2	TRBJ2-1	TRBV28	.
TGTGCCAGCAGTTTACTGACAGGGTCTGGAAACACCATATATTTT	CASSLLTGSGNTIYF	TRBD1	TRBJ1-3	TRBV28	.
TGTGCCAGCAGTTCAAGGGGTATCATGAACACTGAAGCTTTCTTT	CASSSRGIMNTEAFF	.	TRBJ1-1	TRBV28	once
TGTGCCAGCTCACAAGGACAGGGGCGCTACGAGCAGTACTTC	CASSQGQGRYEQYF	TRBD1	TRBJ2-7	TRBV18	.
TGTGCCAGCAGTTTAGAGGGCTTGAACACTGAAGCTTTCTTT	CASSLEGLNTEAFF	.	TRBJ1-1	TRBV28	.
TGTGCCTGGAGGCGTCTAGCGGGTACCTACGAGCAGTACTTC	CAWRRLAGTYEQYF	TRBD2	TRBJ2-7	TRBV30	.
TGTGCCAGCAGTCCGTCGACAGGAGTCTATGGCTACACCTTC	CASSPSTGVYGYTF	.	TRBJ1-2	TRBV28	few
TGCGCCAGCAGCCAAAGACTAGCGGGAGATGAGCAGTTCTTC	CASSQRLAGDEQFF	TRBD2	TRBJ2-1	TRBV4-1	.
TGCACCAGCAGCCAAGAAGTAGCGCTTGCCTCAAAGCGGACAGATACGCAGTATTTT	CTSSQEVALASKRTDTQYF	.	TRBJ2-3	TRBV1	.
TGTGCCACCAGCAGACCCTACAATGAGCAGTTCTTC	CATSRPYNEQFF	.	TRBJ2-1	TRBV15	.
TGTGCCAGCAGTGACACAGGGATCGGGGAGCTGTTTTTT	CASSDTGIGELFF	.	TRBJ2-2	TRBV6-6	few
TGCGCCAGCAGTCAATCTCGGCAGACGATTAAGGTGGTACCCTACGAGCAGTACTTC	CASSQSRQTIKVVPYEQYF	.	TRBJ2-7	TRBV23-1	.
TGTGCCAGCAGCTTAGTACAGGGGGCAACAGATACGCAGTATTTT	CASSLVQGATDTQYF	TRBD1	TRBJ2-3	TRBV7-6	.
TGTGCCAGCAATTTGGTGGGGGGGAGCACAGATACGCAGTATTTT	CASNLVGGSTDTQYF	TRBD2	TRBJ2-3	TRBV5-4	once
TGCAGCGCATCAACAGGAGGTACGCAGTATTTT	CSASTGGTQYF	.	TRBJ2-3	TRBV29-1	medium-sized
TGTGCCAGCAGTGAACACAGGGGGACGAACACTGAAGCTTTCTTT	CASSEHRGTNTEAFF	TRBD1	TRBJ1-1	TRBV28	.
TGTGCCAGCTCACCCGGGACAGAGAACACCGGGGAGCTGTTTTTT	CASSPGTENTGELFF	TRBD1	TRBJ2-2	TRBV18	.
TGCGCCAGCAGCTCGGGCCCAGGGGGCGGATTCACCTTC	CASSSGPGGGFTF	TRBD1	TRBJ1-2	TRBV5-1	large
TGTGCCAGCAGCCTCTTAGGGGGTGAGCAGTTCTTC	CASSLLGGEQFF	.	TRBJ2-1	TRBV11-2	.
TGCAGTGCAACAACTGGCGGGGAGCTGTTTTTT	CSATTGGELFF	.	TRBJ2-2	TRBV20-1	.
TGTGCCAGCAGCGCGGGGACGCAAAGCACAGATACGCAGTATTTT	CASSAGTQSTDTQYF	.	TRBJ2-3	TRBV11-1	.
TGTGCCAGCAGCCCCGCCGGGAGGGCCCACGAGCAGTACTTC	CASSPAGRAHEQYF	TRBD2	TRBJ2-7	TRBV11-3	.